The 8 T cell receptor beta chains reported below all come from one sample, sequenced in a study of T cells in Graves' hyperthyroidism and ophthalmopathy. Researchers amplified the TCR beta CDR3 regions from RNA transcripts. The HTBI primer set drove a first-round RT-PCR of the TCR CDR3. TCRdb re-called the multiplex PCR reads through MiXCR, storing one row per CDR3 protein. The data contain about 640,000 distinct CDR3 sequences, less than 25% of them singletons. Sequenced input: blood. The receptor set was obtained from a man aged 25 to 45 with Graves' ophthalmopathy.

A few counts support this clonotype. The CDR3 loop reads CSVEDAGETAPYEQYF. For the CDR3, the DNA is TGCAGCGTTGAAGATGCGGGGGAAACAGCCCCCTACGAGCAGTACTTC. The chain recombines TRBV29-1 with TRBJ2-7; TRBD2 matches at 7 bases. V lost 0 bases to trimming and J lost 2 bases; unmatched junction nucleotides: 10. CDR1 is SQVTM, CDR2 ANQGSEA, per germline. The CDR3 is made up of 16 amino acids.

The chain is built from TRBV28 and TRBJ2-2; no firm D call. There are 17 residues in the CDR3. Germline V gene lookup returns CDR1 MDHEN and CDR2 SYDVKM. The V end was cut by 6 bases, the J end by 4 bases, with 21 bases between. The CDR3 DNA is TGTGCCAGCAGCCAAGAATGGCAGCCCTCGAGCACCGGGGAGCTGTTTTTT. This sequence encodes CASSQEWQPSSTGELFF.

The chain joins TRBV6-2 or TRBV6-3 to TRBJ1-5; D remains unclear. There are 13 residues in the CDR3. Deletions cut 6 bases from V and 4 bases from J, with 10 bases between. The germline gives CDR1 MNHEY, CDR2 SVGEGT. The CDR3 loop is CASRPTTNQPQHF. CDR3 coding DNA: TGTGCCAGCAGACCGACCACTAATCAGCCCCAGCATTTT.

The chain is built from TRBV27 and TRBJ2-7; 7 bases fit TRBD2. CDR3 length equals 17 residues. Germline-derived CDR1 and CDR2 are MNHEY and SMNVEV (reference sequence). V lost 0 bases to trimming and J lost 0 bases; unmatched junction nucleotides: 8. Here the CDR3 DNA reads TGTGCCAGCAGTTTATCCCTAACTAGCGAGGGCTCCTACGAGCAGTACTTC. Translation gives CASSLSLTSEGSYEQYF.

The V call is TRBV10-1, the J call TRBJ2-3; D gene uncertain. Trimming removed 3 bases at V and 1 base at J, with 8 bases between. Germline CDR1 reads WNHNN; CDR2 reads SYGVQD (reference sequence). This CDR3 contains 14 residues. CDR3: CASSDQSGTDTQYF. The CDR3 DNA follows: TGCGCCAGCAGTGACCAGTCGGGCACAGATACGCAGTATTTT.

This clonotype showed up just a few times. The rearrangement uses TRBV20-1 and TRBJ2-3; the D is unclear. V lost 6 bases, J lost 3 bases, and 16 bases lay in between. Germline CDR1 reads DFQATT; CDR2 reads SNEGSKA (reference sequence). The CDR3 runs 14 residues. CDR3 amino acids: CSAPLRGWTDTQYF. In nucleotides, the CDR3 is TGCAGTGCGCCCTTGAGAGGTTGGACAGATACGCAGTATTTT.

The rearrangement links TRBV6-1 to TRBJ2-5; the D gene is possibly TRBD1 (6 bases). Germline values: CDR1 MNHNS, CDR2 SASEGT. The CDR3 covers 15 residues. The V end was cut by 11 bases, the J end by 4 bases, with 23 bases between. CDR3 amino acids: CAGTPPGTFVETQYF. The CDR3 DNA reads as TGTGCCGGCACTCCACCAGGGACATTTGTAGAGACCCAGTACTTC.

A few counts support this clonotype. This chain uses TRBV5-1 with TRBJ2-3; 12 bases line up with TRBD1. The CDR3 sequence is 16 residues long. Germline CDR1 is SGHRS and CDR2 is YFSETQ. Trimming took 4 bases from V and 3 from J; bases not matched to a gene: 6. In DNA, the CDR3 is TGCGCCAGCAGCACCAGGGACAGGGGGCGAACAGATACGCAGTATTTT. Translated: CASSTRDRGRTDTQYF. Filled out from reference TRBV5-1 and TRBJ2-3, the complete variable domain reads KAGVTQTPRYLIKTRGQQVTLSCSPISGHRSVSWYQQTPGQGLQFLFEYFSETQRNKGNFPGRFSGRQFSNSRSEMNVSTLELGDSALYLCASSTRDRGRTDTQYFGPGTRLTVL.